Below, one TCR beta chain is given with its context. The sample comes from a study of chemoradiotherapy in HPV16-positive cancers. V lost 5 bases, J lost 2 bases, and 3 bases stayed unmatched. Germline assignment: CDR1 SGHVS and CDR2 FNYEAQ. The CDR3 runs 14 residues. Measured with immunoSEQ multiplex PCR; TCRdb has only the in-frame clones, and not every one. Of approximately 52,000 clones listed, roughly nine tenths are singletons. The chain joins TRBV7-6 to TRBJ2-3; 8 bases match TRBD1. The receptor was isolated from a human donor with HPV-associated anogenital cancer. Source: blood, taken from a patient who underwent chemoradiotherapy. The CDR3 loop reads CASSRQGHTDTQYF. CDR3 nucleotide sequence: TGTGCCAGCAGCCGACAGGGGCACACAGATACGCAGTATTTT.